This T cell receptor (beta chain) derives from a study of vaccination and CD4 T cells after COVID-19 (dated by TCRdb to between 2022 and 2023). General notes on the study: Convalescent patients had a positive SARS-CoV-2 result on nasal swab PCR, and of these patients, about ten had mild disease and one had severe disease. Each participant got two doses of either the Pfizer-BioNTech BNT162b2 vaccine (n=8) or the Moderna mRNA-1273 vaccine (n=2). Control cultures received a CEFX viral epitope pool as the positive control, an HIV-1 Nef peptide pool as the negative control, or no peptide. Six males and four females were included in the convalescent cohort, with two Hispanic individuals, seven Caucasians, two Asians and one multiracial person represented. Post-COVID blood samples were collected from convalescent patients a median of approximately 100 days after diagnosis, with a range of roughly 30 to 170 days. The spike-specific CD4+ TCR repertoire was compared before and after mRNA vaccination in approximately 9 COVID-19 convalescent patients and a handful of infection-naive healthy vaccine recipients. The time from the second vaccine dose to post-vaccine blood sampling had a median of roughly 77 days and ranged from about 12 to 241 days. Culture stimuli were overlapping spike peptide pools from SARS-CoV-2 and from the common cold coronaviruses HCoV-NL63, HCoV-OC43 and HCoV-229E. The study at large found these results: In convalescent patients, a median 86.3% of post-vaccine SARS-CoV-2-reactive clones were detected only after vaccination, and vaccine-specific priming was suggested by this finding. The study included relatively few convalescent patients and did not analyze early timepoints after natural infection. The median count of SARS-CoV-2-reactive clonotypes went up from approximately 22 after infection to more than 30 after vaccination, although the change was not significant. Of the vaccine-specific clones found in convalescent patients, nearly all (304 of 307) were mono-reactive for SARS-CoV-2 spike instead of being cross-reactive with common cold coronaviruses.

Via the germline V gene (reference sequence), CDR1 is DFQATT and CDR2 SNEGSKA. Including cysteine and phenylalanine, the CDR3 has 15 amino acids. CDR3 DNA is the only sequence kept; it has 45 bases, read in frame from the first base. Unmatched junction bases come to 16, with V trimmed by 5 bases and J by 6 bases. As for this clonotype: This clone's antigen is unknown. No much larger clone exists at a distance of one base, and base qualities are not known.

The treatment or condition label here, explained by the study, means: 10-day PBMC culture with coronavirus spike peptide pools or control peptides (ViraFEST assay). To expand antigen-specific T cells with peptide pools and then pick out the expanded clonotypes through TCR sequencing, the study relied on the ViraFEST assay. The convalescent patients' positive SARS-CoV-2 PCR tests were from March to December 2020, which was before the Alpha, Beta and Delta variants emerged in the United States. Each well held approximately 2 million PBMCs cultured in IMDM containing about 5% human AB serum and 9 to 10 IU/ml IL-2, with 7.5 to 10 ug/ml peptide pools added. On days 3 and 7, half of the culture medium was replaced with fresh IL-2-containing medium. After approximately eleven days of culture, CD4+ T cells were isolated by negative selection with the EasySep CD4+ T cell isolation kit. Ficoll-Paque Plus gradient centrifugation was used to isolate PBMCs from whole blood, and the isolated PBMCs were then either used fresh or cryopreserved at -140C. In general, triplicate wells were set up for every culture condition.

Library preparation used PCR. DNA from cultured CD4+ T cells underwent TCR sequencing with the Oncomine TCR Beta short-read assay at the Johns Hopkins FTIC core. The QIAamp micro DNA kit was used to extract genomic DNA from the cultured CD4+ T cells. The Oncomine TCR Beta libraries from cultured CD4+ T cells were pooled using unique dual indexes and then sequenced on an Illumina iSeq 100. The authors processed their data as follows. Non-productive sequences were removed, and CDR3s not starting with C, not ending with F or W, or shorter than 7 amino acids were discarded. Antigen-specific clonotypes were identified with the MANAFEST web application by comparing peptide-stimulated wells with reference and other culture wells. Positive clones required FDR below 0.05, an odds ratio above 5, and productive frequency above 0.1% in at least two of three replicate wells. Clonotypes that were significantly expanded in both SARS-CoV-2 spike wells and at least one common cold coronavirus spike condition were defined as cross-reactive. CDR3 homology was assessed with Levenshtein distances (stringdist) and unrooted phylogenetic trees (ape) in R version 3.6.1. The public reads were reanalyzed by TCRdb: fastp trimming at Q25, MiXCR alignment, in-frame beta chains only. Rows with one shared CDR3 protein collapse into an entry with the most common genes and DNA. TCRdb's processing, not the authors', yielded these V and J calls. For this sample there are about 12,000 distinct CDR3 sequences; roughly 55% appear just once. The ten largest make up 22% of the sample.

Sequenced material: CD4+ T cells from blood, cultured in vitro. The chain was built from TRBV20-1 and TRBJ2-7; TRBD2 fits 7 bases in the junction. The origin of this receptor is a human donor who had recovered from COVID-19. At the DNA level, the sequence is TGCAGTGCTCTGGGTGGACTAGTGGGCAGGGTCGAGCAGTACTTC. This codes for CSALGGLVGRVEQYF.